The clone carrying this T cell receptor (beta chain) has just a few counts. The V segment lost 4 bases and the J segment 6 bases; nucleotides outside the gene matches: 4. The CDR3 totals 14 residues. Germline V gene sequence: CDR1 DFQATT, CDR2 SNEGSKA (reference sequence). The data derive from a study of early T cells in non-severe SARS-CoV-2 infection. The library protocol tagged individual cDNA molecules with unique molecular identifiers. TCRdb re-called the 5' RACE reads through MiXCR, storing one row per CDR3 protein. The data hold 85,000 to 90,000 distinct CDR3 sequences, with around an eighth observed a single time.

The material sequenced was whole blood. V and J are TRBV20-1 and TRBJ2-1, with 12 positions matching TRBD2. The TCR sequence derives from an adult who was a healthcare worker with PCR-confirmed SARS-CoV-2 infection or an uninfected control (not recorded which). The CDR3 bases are TGCAGTGCTACCGGGACTAGCGGGTTCAATGAGCAGTTCTTC. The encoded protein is CSATGTSGFNEQFF.